Following are 21 T cell receptor beta chains from one sample sequenced in a study of beta chain features in type 1 diabetes. Their specific antigens are unknown. Study-wide findings and caveats: Type 1 diabetes patients showed a moderate but significant shortening of TCRB CDR3s in all four CD4+ subsets.

The entirety of the isolated RNA underwent reverse transcription, so expressed TCRB transcripts were sequenced. TCRdb's copy holds only in-frame clones and misses some; the assay was immunoSEQ multiplex PCR. The table records some 140,000 clones, around 9% of them present only once. Sequencing was performed on central memory CD4+ T cells from blood. All receptors derive from a man aged 30 to 39 with type 1 diabetes.

This clone showed up just a few times. The chain couples TRBV30 to TRBJ1-2, with a tentative D call TRBD1 (6 bases). From germline, CDR1 is GTSNPN and CDR2 SVGIG (reference sequence). Between the trimmed V and J ends, which lost 5 bases and 8 bases, there was a span of 12 bases. This CDR3 region has 11 residues. Here the CDR3 reads CAWGQTKGYTF. The CDR3 DNA reads as TGTGCCTGGGGACAGACGAAAGGCTACACCTTC.

The gene calls are TRBV15 and TRBJ1-1, with no clear D. Trimming stripped 0 bases from V and 1 base from J, with 3 bases between. The germline V gene has CDR1 LNHNV and CDR2 YYDKDF (reference sequence). This CDR3 has 13 residues. The CDR3 coding sequence is TGTGCCACCAGCAGAGACCAGAACACTGAAGCTTTCTTT. It translates to CATSRDQNTEAFF. The full variable domain, its missing parts supplied by reference TRBV15 and TRBJ1-1, is DAMVIQNPRYQVTQFGKPVTLSCSQTLNHNVMYWYQQKSSQAPKLLFHYYDKDFNNEADTPDNFQSRRPNTSFCFLDIRSPGLGDTAMYLCATSRDQNTEAFFGQGTRLTVV.

The V and J genes are TRBV5-6 and TRBJ1-2, with no clear D. V gave up 8 bases and J gave up 10 bases, with 18 bases separating them. The germline CDR1 and CDR2 sequences are SGHDT and YYEEEE. The CDR3 has 12 amino acids. The CDR3 DNA reads TGTGCCAGTTGTGCTCGCGCGGGGTCCTACACCTTC. Translation gives CASCARAGSYTF.

This clone was seen a few times. The gene calls are TRBV6-5 and TRBJ1-3; 7 bases line up with TRBD1. V dropped 5 bases and J dropped 3; count of bases not matched to a gene: 4. CDR1 is MNHEY and CDR2 is SVGAGI in the germline V gene. CDR3 size: 14 residues. Written as DNA, the CDR3 is TGTGCCAGCAGTCGAAGACAGGGTGGAAACACCATATATTTT. Its protein product is CASSRRQGGNTIYF.

This sequence joins TRBV6-5 and TRBJ1-1, with TRBD1 matching over 9 bases. This CDR3 spans 14 amino acids. Trimming removed 6 bases from V and 7 bases from J; junction bases left unmatched: 9. The germline gives CDR1 MNHEY, CDR2 SVGAGI. CDR3 protein: CASSPGTGRSEAFF. CDR3 coding DNA: TGTGCCAGCAGCCCCGGGACAGGGCGGAGTGAAGCTTTCTTT.

This clone was recorded a few times. Other DNA sequences from this sample encode an identical CDR3 as well. The CDR3 DNA sequence: TGCGCCAGCAGCCAAGGCAGGGGCCAAGAGACCCAGTACTTC. Protein: CASSQGRGQETQYF. The chain recombines TRBV4-1 with TRBJ2-5; D possibly corresponds to TRBD1 (6 bases). In germline, CDR1 is MGHRA, CDR2 YSYEKL. The V end lost 1 base, the J end lost 1 base, and 7 bases lay between the germline ends. This CDR3 comprises 14 residues.

V usage is TRBV21-1 and J usage is TRBJ2-1; TRBD2 reflects the table's D call only, with no check against the DNA. TRBV21-1 has pseudogene status. The CDR3 loop spans 17 amino acids. DNA of the CDR3: TGTGCCAGACGGACTAGCGGGGCCCTTCGAGGGTCCAATGAGCAGTTCTTC. The encoded protein is CARRTSGALRGSNEQFF.

This clone was seen a handful of times. The same CDR3 also results from other DNA sequences found in this sample. In DNA form, the CDR3 reads TGTGCCAGCAGCTTGAGGGGCAGCAATCAGCCCCAGCATTTT. Protein: CASSLRGSNQPQHF. The chain combines TRBV5-4 with TRBJ1-5, with a weak D call TRBD1 (5 bases). Germline V gene sequence: CDR1 SGHNT, CDR2 YYREEE (reference sequence). The CDR3 totals 14 residues. V was shortened by 1 base and J by 1 base, with 6 bases between the two germline ends.

This clone was seen a few times. Mismatch with germline at one junction end may stem from a read error. The J gene is TRBJ2-7, the V gene TRBV7-6, with D possibly matching TRBD1 (6 bases). The germline gives CDR1 SGHVS, CDR2 FNYEAQ. The CDR3 spans 11 residues. The CDR3 nucleotides are TGTGCCAGCAGGGTCGGGACACGCATGGTTTTC. Protein product: CASRVGTRMVF.

This clone appeared a few times. The chain links TRBV2 to TRBJ2-5, with a tentative D call TRBD2 (6 bases). The V and J ends lost 7 bases and 2 bases respectively, with 14 bases between them. This CDR3 spans 14 amino acids. Germline V gene lookup returns CDR1 SNHLY and CDR2 FYNNEI. CDR3 residues: CASKQDSGQETQYF. The CDR3 DNA reads as TGTGCCAGCAAACAGGATAGCGGACAAGAGACCCAGTACTTC.

The rearrangement uses TRBV5-4 and TRBJ1-1, with D maybe TRBD1 (6 bases). CDR1 and CDR2 (germline): SGHNT, YYREEE (reference sequence). This CDR3 region has 14 residues. The ends were cut back, 4 bases at V and 1 base at J, with 11 bases in the middle. The DNA for the CDR3 is TGTGCCAGCAGCCACCTGGACAGGAACACTGAAGCTTTCTTT. It is translated as CASSHLDRNTEAFF.

The rearrangement links TRBV7-9 to TRBJ2-3; weak D call: TRBD2 (6 bases). The V gene lost 4 bases and the J gene lost 0 bases, with 8 bases spanning the gap. This CDR3 spans 14 amino acids. Germline CDR1 SEHNR, CDR2 FQNEAQ (reference sequence). CDR3 region: CASSSGTSTDTQYF. Written as DNA, the CDR3 is TGTGCCAGCAGCTCGGGGACTAGCACAGATACGCAGTATTTT.

CDR3 sequence (DNA): TGTGCCAGCAGTGATGACAGGGGCGTTCCTTGGAAGCAGTTCTTC. Translating it yields CASSDDRGVPWKQFF. The rearrangement links TRBV25-1 to TRBJ2-1; TRBD1 agrees at 8 bases. Trimming at V came to 3 bases and at J to 11 bases, leaving 12 bases not matched to a gene. The CDR3 contains 15 residues. CDR1 is MGHDK, CDR2 SYGVNS, per germline. Using reference TRBV25-1 and TRBJ2-1 for the parts outside the CDR3, the full variable domain is EADIYQTPRYLVIGTGKKITLECSQTMGHDKMYWYQQDPGMELHLIHYSYGVNSTEKGDLSSESTVSRIRTEHFPLTLESARPSHTSQYLCASSDDRGVPWKQFFGPGTRLTVL.

The chain links TRBV7-2 to TRBJ2-4, with 8 bases lining up with TRBD2. V lost 4 bases and J lost 7; bases outside the gene matches: 6. CDR3 size: 14 residues. Per the germline V gene, CDR1 is SGHTA and CDR2 is FQGNSA. Written as DNA, the CDR3 is TGTGCCAGCAGCTCCACGGGGGGGCAGAACATTCAGTACTTC. Translation: CASSSTGGQNIQYF.

This clone was counted only a few times. This chain links TRBV2 with TRBJ2-7; 10 nucleotides match TRBD1. Germline V CDR1 and CDR2: SNHLY, FYNNEI. The trim removed 6 bases at V and 1 base at J, leaving 3 bases unmatched. The CDR3 spans 14 residues. CDR3 sequence reads: CASRAGQGSYEQYF. CDR3 nucleotide sequence: TGTGCCAGCAGAGCGGGACAGGGGTCCTACGAGCAGTACTTC. Together with reference TRBV2 and TRBJ2-7, the CDR3 gives the full variable domain: EPEVTQTPSHQVTQMGQEVILRCVPISNHLYFYWYRQILGQKVEFLVSFYNNEISEKSEIFDDQFSVERPDGSNFTLKIRSTKLEDSAMYFCASRAGQGSYEQYFGPGTRLTVT.

This clone appeared a few times. The rearrangement joins TRBV28 to TRBJ2-1, with TRBD2 as a possible D gene (7 bases). CDR1 and CDR2 from the germline V gene are MDHEN and SYDVKM. The CDR3 runs to 15 residues. V was clipped by 3 bases and J by 3 bases, with 12 bases between them. The CDR3 nucleotides read TGTGCCAGCAGTTTTGGGCGGGGGCTCTACAATGAGCAGTTCTTC. It translates to CASSFGRGLYNEQFF.

The rearrangement joins TRBV21-1 to TRBJ1-5; TRBD1 was called by the table and not checked on the DNA. TRBV21-1 is reported as a pseudogene. CDR3 length: 18 amino acids. The CDR3 region is CASSPRHQGAPPGQPQHF. The CDR3, as DNA: TGTGCCAGCAGCCCCCGCCATCAGGGGGCGCCGCCTGGGCAGCCCCAGCATTTT.

This clone has more than one count but fewer than ten. The chain uses TRBV28 and TRBJ2-7; possibly TRBD2 for D (7 bases). Germline V gives CDR1 MDHEN, CDR2 SYDVKM. Between the trimmed V and J ends, which lost 8 bases and 3 bases, there was a span of 17 bases. This CDR3 is built from 14 residues. CDR3 sequence reads: CASAEGGTGYEQYF. The DNA for the CDR3 is TGTGCCAGCGCCGAGGGGGGGACGGGCTACGAGCAGTACTTC.

This clone came up a few times. This chain connects TRBV7-8 to TRBJ2-5; no reliable D call. The CDR3 consists of 12 residues. Trimming removed 5 bases at V and 5 bases at J, with 9 bases between. CDR1 and CDR2 (germline): SGHVS, FQNEAQ. CDR3 in DNA: TGTGCCAGCAGCCCCCTTGTCGAGACCCAGTACTTC. Protein product: CASSPLVETQYF.

This clone occurred a few times. V is TRBV27 and J is TRBJ2-7, with TRBD2 matching over 8 bases. Germline CDR1 MNHEY, CDR2 SMNVEV (reference sequence). The CDR3 length is 15 residues. V lost 6 bases and J lost 2; bases outside the gene matches: 9. The CDR3 nucleotides read TGTGCCAGCAGCCCGCGGGGGGACGGTACCTACGAGCAGTACTTC. Its translation: CASSPRGDGTYEQYF.

V gene TRBV7-9 combines with J gene TRBJ1-2; TRBD1 aligns across 9 bases. Germline CDR1 and CDR2: SEHNR and FQNEAQ (reference sequence). The length of the CDR3 is 14 residues. V dropped 5 bases and J dropped 4; count of bases not matched to a gene: 5. CDR3 nucleotide sequence: TGTGCCAGCAGCGGGACAGGGAGCCTCTATGGCTACACCTTC. Its translation: CASSGTGSLYGYTF.